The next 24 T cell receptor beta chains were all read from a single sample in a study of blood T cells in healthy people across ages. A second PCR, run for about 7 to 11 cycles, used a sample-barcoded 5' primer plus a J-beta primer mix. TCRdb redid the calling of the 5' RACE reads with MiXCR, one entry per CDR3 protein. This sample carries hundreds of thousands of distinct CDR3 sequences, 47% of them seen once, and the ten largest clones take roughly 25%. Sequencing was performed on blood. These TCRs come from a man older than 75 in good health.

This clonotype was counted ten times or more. CDR3 DNA: TGTGCCAGCAGCTTAAACTACAATGAGCAGTTCTTC. Protein product: CASSLNYNEQFF. This sequence joins TRBV28 and TRBJ2-1, with no clear D. V gave up 6 bases and J gave up 3 bases, with 6 bases separating them. CDR3 size: 12 residues. Germline values: CDR1 MDHEN, CDR2 SYDVKM.

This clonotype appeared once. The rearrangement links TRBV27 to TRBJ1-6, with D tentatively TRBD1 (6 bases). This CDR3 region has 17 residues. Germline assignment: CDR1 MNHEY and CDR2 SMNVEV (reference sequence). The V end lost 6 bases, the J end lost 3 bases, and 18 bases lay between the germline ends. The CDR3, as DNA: TGTGCCAGCAGACGCCTCCTCTCAGGGGACTATAATTCACCCCTCCACTTT. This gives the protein CASRRLLSGDYNSPLHF.

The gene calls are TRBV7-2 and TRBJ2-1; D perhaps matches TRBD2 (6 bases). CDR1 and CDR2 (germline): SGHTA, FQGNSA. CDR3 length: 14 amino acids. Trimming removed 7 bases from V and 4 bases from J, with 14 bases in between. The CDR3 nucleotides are TGTGCCAGCAAGGGACTCCCCGTGTACAATGAGCAGTTCTTC. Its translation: CASKGLPVYNEQFF. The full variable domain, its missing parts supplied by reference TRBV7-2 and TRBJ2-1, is GAGVSQSPSNKVTEKGKDVELRCDPISGHTALYWYRQSLGQGLEFLIYFQGNSAPDKSGLPSDRFSAERTGGSVSTLTIQRTQQEDSAVYLCASKGLPVYNEQFFGPGTRLTVL.

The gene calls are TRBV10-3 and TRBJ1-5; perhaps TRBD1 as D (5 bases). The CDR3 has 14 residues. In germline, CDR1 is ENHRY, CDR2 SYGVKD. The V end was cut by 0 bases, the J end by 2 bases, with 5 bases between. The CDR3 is CAISESGGNQPQHF. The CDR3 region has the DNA TGTGCCATCAGTGAGTCGGGGGGCAATCAGCCCCAGCATTTT.

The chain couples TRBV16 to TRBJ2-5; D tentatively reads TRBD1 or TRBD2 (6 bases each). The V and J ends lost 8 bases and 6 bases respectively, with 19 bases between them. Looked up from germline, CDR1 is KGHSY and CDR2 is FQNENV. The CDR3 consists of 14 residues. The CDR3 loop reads CASGGEWGLKTQYF. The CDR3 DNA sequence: TGTGCCAGCGGAGGGGAGTGGGGGCTGAAGACCCAGTACTTC.

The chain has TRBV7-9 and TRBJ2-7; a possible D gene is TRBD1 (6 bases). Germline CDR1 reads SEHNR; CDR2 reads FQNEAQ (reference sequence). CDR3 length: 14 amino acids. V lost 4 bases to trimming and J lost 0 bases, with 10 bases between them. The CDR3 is CASSYFRGSYEQYF. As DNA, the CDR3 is TGTGCCAGCAGCTATTTCAGGGGCTCCTACGAGCAGTACTTC. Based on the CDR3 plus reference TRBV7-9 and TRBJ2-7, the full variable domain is DTGVSQNPRHKITKRGQNVTFRCDPISEHNRLYWYRQTLGQGPEFLTYFQNEAQLEKSRLLSDRFSAERPKGSFSTLEIQRTEQGDSAMYLCASSYFRGSYEQYFGPGTRLTVT.

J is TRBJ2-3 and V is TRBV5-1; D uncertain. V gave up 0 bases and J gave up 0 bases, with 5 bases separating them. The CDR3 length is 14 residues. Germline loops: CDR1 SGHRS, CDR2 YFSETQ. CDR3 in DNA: TGCGCCAGCAGCTTGGTGGACAGCACAGATACGCAGTATTTT. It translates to CASSLVDSTDTQYF.

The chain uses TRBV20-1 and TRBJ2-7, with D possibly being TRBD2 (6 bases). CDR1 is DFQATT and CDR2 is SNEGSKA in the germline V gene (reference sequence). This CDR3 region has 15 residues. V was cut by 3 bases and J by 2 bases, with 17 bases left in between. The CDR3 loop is CSASPEVAETYEQYF. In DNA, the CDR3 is TGCAGTGCTAGCCCAGAGGTAGCGGAAACCTACGAGCAGTACTTC.

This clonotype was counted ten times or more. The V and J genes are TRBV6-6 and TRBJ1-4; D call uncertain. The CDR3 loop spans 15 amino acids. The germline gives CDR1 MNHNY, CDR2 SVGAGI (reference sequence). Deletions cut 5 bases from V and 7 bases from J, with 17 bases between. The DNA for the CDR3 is TGTGCCAGCAGTCTGATGTCGGGGATTGGTGAAAAACTGTTTTTT. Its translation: CASSLMSGIGEKLFF.

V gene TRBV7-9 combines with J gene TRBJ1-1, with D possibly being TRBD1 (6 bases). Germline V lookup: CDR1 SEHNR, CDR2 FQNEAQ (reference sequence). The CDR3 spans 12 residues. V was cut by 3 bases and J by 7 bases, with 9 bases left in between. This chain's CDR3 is CASSLGGGEAFF. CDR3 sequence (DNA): TGTGCCAGCAGCTTGGGAGGGGGTGAAGCTTTCTTT. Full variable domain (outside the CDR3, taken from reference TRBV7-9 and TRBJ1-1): DTGVSQNPRHKITKRGQNVTFRCDPISEHNRLYWYRQTLGQGPEFLTYFQNEAQLEKSRLLSDRFSAERPKGSFSTLEIQRTEQGDSAMYLCASSLGGGEAFFGQGTRLTVV.

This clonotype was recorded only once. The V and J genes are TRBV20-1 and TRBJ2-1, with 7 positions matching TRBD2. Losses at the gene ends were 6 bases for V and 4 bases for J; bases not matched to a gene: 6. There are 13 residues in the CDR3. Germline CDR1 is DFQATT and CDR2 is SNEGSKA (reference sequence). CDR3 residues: CSAQRDRYNEQFF. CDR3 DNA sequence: TGCAGTGCCCAGCGGGATAGGTACAATGAGCAGTTCTTC.

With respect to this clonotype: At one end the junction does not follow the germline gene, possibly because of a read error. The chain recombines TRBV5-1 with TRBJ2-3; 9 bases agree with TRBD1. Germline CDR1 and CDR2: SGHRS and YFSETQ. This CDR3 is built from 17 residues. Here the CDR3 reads CASSPWTGERSTATQYF. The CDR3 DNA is TGCGCCAGCAGCCCTTGGACAGGGGAACGGAGCACAGCTACGCAGTATTTT.

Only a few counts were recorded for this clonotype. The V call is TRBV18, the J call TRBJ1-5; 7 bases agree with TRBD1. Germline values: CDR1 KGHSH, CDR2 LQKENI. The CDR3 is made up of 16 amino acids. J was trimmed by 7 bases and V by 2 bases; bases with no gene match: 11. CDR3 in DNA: TGTGCCAGCTCACCAGTAGGCCGGCAGGGGGGACAGCCCCAGCATTTT. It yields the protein CASSPVGRQGGQPQHF.

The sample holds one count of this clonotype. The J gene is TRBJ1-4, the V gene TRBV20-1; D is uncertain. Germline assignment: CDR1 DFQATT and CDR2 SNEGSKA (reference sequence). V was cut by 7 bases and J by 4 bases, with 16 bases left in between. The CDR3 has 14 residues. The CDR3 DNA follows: TGCAGTGTTACTGAGGGTCCGAATAATGAAAAACTGTTTTTT. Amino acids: CSVTEGPNNEKLFF.

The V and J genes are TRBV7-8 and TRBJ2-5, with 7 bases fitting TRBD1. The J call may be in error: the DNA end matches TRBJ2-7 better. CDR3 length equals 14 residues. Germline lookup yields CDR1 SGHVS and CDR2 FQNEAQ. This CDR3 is CASRPGTVIYEQYF. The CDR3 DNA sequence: TGTGCCAGCAGGCCCGGGACAGTCATATACGAGCAGTACTTC.

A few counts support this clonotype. The CDR3 coding sequence is TGCAGTGCTCGAAAACCGGGACTAGCGGATTACGAGCAGTACTTC. Its translation: CSARKPGLADYEQYF. The rearrangement joins TRBV20-1 to TRBJ2-7; 11 nucleotides match TRBD2. V lost 5 bases to trimming and J lost 4 bases; unmatched junction nucleotides: 10. The CDR3 spans 15 residues. Germline CDR1 DFQATT, CDR2 SNEGSKA (reference sequence).

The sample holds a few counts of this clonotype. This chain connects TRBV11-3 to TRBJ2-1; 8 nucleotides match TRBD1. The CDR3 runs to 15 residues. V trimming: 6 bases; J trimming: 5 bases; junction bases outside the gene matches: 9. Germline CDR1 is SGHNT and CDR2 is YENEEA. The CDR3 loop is CASSPGTGIDNEQFF. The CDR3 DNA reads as TGTGCCAGCAGTCCCGGGACAGGCATAGACAATGAGCAGTTCTTC.

The DNA for the CDR3 is TGTGCCAGCAGTTACGAGGTCGGGGGGGCCTACAATGAGCAGTTCTTC. It specifies CASSYEVGGAYNEQFF. The chain employs TRBV6-2 or TRBV6-3 and TRBJ2-1, with 8 positions matching TRBD2. The V gene end was trimmed by 2 bases and the J gene end by 2 bases; junction bases not matched to a gene: 5. Germline CDR1 and CDR2: MNHEY and SVGEGT. The CDR3 spans 16 residues.

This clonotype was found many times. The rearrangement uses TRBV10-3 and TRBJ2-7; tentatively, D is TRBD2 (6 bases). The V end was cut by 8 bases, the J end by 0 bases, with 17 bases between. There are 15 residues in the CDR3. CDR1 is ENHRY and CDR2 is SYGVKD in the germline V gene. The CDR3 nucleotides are TGTGCCATCCACCCCTCTGGCGGGGACTCCTACGAGCAGTACTTC. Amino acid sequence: CAIHPSGGDSYEQYF.

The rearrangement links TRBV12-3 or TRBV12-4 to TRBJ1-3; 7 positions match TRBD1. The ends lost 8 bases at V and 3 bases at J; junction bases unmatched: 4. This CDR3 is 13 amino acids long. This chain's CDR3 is CASEQGFGNTIYF. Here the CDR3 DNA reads TGTGCCAGCGAACAGGGGTTTGGAAACACCATATATTTT.

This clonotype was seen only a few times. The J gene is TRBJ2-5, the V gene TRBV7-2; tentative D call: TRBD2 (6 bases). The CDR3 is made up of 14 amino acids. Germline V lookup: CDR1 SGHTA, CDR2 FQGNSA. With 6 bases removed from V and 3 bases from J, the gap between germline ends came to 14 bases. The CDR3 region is CASSVLATKETQYF. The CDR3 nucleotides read TGTGCCAGCAGTGTTCTAGCGACCAAAGAGACCCAGTACTTC.

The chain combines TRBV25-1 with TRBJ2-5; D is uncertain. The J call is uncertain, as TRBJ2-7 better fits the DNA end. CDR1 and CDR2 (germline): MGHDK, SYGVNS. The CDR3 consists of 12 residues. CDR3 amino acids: CASSERIYEQYF. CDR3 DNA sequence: TGTGCCAGCAGTGAGAGGATTTACGAGCAGTACTTC.

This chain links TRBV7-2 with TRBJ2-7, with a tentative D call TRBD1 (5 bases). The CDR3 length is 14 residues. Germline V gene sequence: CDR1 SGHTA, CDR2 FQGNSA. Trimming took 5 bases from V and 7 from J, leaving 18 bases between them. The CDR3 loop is CASSPGAGPREQYF. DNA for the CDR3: TGTGCCAGCAGCCCCGGCGCAGGGCCTCGGGAGCAGTACTTC.

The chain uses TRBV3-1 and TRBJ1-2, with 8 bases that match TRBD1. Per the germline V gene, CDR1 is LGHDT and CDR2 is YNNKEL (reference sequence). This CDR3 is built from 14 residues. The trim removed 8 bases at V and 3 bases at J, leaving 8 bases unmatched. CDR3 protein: CASRQTGGDYGYTF. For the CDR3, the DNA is TGTGCCAGCCGACAAACAGGGGGAGACTATGGCTACACCTTC. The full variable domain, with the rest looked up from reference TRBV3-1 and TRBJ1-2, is DTAVSQTPKYLVTQMGNDKSIKCEQNLGHDTMYWYKQDSKKFLKIMFSYNNKELIINETVPNRFSPKSPDKAHLNLHINSLELGDSAVYFCASRQTGGDYGYTFGSGTRLTVV.